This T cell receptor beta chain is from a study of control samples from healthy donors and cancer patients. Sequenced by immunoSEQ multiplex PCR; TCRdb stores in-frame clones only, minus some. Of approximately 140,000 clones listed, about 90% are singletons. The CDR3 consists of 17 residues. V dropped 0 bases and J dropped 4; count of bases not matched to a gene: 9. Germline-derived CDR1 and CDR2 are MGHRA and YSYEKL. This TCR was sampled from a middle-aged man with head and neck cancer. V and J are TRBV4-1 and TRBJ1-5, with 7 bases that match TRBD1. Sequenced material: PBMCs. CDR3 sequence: CASSQDSGGQANQPQHF. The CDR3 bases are TGCGCCAGCAGCCAAGACTCGGGTGGACAGGCTAATCAGCCCCAGCATTTT.